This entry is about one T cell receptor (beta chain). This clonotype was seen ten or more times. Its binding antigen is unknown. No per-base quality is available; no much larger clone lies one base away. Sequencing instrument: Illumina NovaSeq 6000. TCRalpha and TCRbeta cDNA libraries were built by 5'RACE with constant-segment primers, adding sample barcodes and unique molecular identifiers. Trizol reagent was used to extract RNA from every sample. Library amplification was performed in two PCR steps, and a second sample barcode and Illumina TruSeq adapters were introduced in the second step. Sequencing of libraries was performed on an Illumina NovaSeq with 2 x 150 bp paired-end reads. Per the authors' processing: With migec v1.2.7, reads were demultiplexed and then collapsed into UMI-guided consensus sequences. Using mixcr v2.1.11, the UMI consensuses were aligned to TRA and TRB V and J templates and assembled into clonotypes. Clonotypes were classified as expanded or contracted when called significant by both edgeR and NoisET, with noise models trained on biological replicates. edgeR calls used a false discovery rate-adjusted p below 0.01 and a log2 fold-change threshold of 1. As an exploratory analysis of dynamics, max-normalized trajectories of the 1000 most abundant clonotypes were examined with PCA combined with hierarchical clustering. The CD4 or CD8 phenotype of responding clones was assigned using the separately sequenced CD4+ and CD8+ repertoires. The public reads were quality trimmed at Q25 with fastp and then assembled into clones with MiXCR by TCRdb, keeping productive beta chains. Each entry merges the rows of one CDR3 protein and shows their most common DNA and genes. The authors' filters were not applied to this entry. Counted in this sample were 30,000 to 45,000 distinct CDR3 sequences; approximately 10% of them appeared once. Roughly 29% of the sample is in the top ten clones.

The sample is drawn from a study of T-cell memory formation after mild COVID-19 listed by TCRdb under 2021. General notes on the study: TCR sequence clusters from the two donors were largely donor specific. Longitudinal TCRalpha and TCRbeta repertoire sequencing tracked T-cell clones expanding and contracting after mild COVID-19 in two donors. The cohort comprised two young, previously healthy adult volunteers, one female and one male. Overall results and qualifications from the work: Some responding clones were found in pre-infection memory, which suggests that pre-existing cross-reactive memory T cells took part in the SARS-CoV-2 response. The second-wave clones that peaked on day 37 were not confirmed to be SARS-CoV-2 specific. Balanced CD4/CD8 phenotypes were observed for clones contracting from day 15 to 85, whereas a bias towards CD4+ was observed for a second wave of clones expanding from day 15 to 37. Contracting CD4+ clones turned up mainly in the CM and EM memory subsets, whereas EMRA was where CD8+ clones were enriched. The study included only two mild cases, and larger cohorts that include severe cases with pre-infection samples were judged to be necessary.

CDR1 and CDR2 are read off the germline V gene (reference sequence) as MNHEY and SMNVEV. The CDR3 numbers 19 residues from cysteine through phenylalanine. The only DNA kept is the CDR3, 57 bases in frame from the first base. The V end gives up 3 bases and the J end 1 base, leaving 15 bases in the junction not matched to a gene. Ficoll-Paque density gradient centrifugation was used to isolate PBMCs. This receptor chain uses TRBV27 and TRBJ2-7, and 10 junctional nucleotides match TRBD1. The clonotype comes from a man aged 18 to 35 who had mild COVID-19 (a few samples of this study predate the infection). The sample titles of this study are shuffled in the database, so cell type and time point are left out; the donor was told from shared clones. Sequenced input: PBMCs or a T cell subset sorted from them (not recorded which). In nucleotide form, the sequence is TGTGCCAGCAGTTTTCCTAGGGGACAGGGGCTATACAAATCCTACGAGCAGTACTTC. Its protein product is CASSFPRGQGLYKSYEQYF.